This paragraph reports one T cell receptor beta chain. What it binds is unknown. The PCR had 60 Vbeta and 13 Jbeta primers. This table comes from immunoSEQ multiplex PCR, and its TCRdb copy is limited to in-frame clones, with some not included. The sample has 130,000 or so clones; around 70% are singletons. This CDR3 contains 15 residues. CDR1 is MDHEN and CDR2 is SYDVKM in the germline V gene. Trimming cost V 4 bases and J 4 bases, with 17 bases left between them. This sample is drawn from a study of cytomegalovirus exposure and HLA in healthy donors. About the study: When 350 to 500 donors were genotyped, more than 70% of them were found to fall in the Caucasian-associated ancestry cluster. Regarding the study as a whole: When analyzed later, a missense DCLRE1C variant was found to be linked to TCR beta V- and J-gene trimming. Most likely, a cluster of highly shared sequence variants arose as a sequencing artifact.

The chain uses TRBV28 and TRBJ2-7; D may be TRBD1 (5 bases). The sample was PBMCs. This clonotype originated in a male donor in good health and CMV-seronegative. The CDR3 DNA follows: TGTGCCAGCAGTTCCCGACAGCTGAACTCTTACGAGCAGTACTTC. Its protein is CASSSRQLNSYEQYF.